The 8 T cell receptor beta chains given below trace back to one sample, sequenced in a study of shared clonotypes between healthy human individuals. Generated by immunoSEQ multiplex PCR, the TCRdb table keeps only in-frame clones and is missing some. The table has about 1,800,000 clones, about 95% seen once. Naive CD8 cells, CD45RO-negative and positively selected for CCR7, excluded terminally differentiated effector memory CD45RA+ cells. The specimen was naive CD8+ T cells sorted from blood. The receptors shown here come from a man in his late teens or twenties in good health.

V is TRBV2 and J is TRBJ2-2; TRBD2 aligns across 10 bases. Germline CDR1 SNHLY, CDR2 FYNNEI. This CDR3 is built from 18 residues. The V gene end was trimmed by 4 bases and the J gene end by 6 bases; junction bases not matched to a gene: 14. The CDR3 DNA sequence: TGTGCCAGCAGTGCCTCGGGACTAGCGAGGATAGGGTCCGGGGAGCTGTTTTTT. It encodes CASSASGLARIGSGELFF.

This clone was seen more than once but under ten times. The chain links TRBV4-1 to TRBJ2-3; 8 bases map to TRBD2. Germline lookup yields CDR1 MGHRA and CDR2 YSYEKL. J lost 1 base, V lost 3 bases, and 0 bases had no gene match. The CDR3 spans 14 residues. The CDR3 nucleotides are TGCGCCAGCAGCCAGACTAGCGGCACAGATACGCAGTATTTT. Protein sequence: CASSQTSGTDTQYF.

J is TRBJ2-1 and V is TRBV7-8; TRBD1 matches at 8 bases. Germline V CDR1 and CDR2: SGHVS, FQNEAQ. The ends lost 3 bases at V and 8 bases at J; junction bases unmatched: 6. The CDR3 totals 14 residues. The CDR3 DNA is TGTGCCAGCAGCTTCAGGGGGCTAGACGATGAGCAGTTCTTC. It is translated as CASSFRGLDDEQFF.

The chain joins TRBV9 to TRBJ2-2; D gene uncertain. The germline gives CDR1 SGDLS, CDR2 YYNGEE. Trimming cost V 0 bases and J 7 bases, with 10 bases left between them. This CDR3 has 14 amino acids. For the CDR3, the DNA is TGTGCCAGCAGCGTAGTTCTGTTCGGCGGGGAGCTGTTTTTT. Translation: CASSVVLFGGELFF.

The V gene is TRBV6-5, the J gene TRBJ1-2; 7 nucleotides match TRBD1. CDR3 length: 16 amino acids. CDR1 MNHEY and CDR2 SVGAGI come from the germline V gene. Losses at the gene ends were 4 bases for V and 8 bases for J; bases not matched to a gene: 16. The CDR3 DNA follows: TGTGCCAGCAGTTTCCTTGACAGGGATTATCGACGGGGCTACACCTTC. It encodes CASSFLDRDYRRGYTF.

The chain uses TRBV7-2 and TRBJ1-1; D unclear. The CDR3 is 15 residues long. Germline V gives CDR1 SGHTA, CDR2 FQGNSA. Trimming pared 1 base from V and 1 base from J, leaving 10 bases between. CDR3 coding DNA: TGTGCCAGCAGCTTAGTGGAGGGTCCGAACACTGAAGCTTTCTTT. It translates to CASSLVEGPNTEAFF. Drawing the rest from reference TRBV7-2 and TRBJ1-1, the complete variable domain is GAGVSQSPSNKVTEKGKDVELRCDPISGHTALYWYRQSLGQGLEFLIYFQGNSAPDKSGLPSDRFSAERTGGSVSTLTIQRTQQEDSAVYLCASSLVEGPNTEAFFGQGTRLTVV.

This chain links TRBV6-5 with TRBJ1-2; 8 bases are shared with TRBD1. Germline CDR1 reads MNHEY; CDR2 reads SVGAGI. The V gene end was trimmed by 6 bases and the J gene end by 3 bases; junction bases not matched to a gene: 6. The CDR3 runs to 14 residues. The CDR3 loop is CASRLGTGDYGYTF. In nucleotides, the CDR3 is TGTGCCAGCAGGCTCGGGACAGGTGACTATGGCTACACCTTC.

In the case of this clone: The sample contains more than one DNA sequence encoding this CDR3. The chain uses TRBV27 and TRBJ2-2; D might be TRBD1 or TRBD2, each matching 5 bases. This CDR3 spans 14 amino acids. Between the trimmed V and J ends, which lost 3 bases and 0 bases, there was a span of 5 bases. CDR1 and CDR2 (germline): MNHEY, SMNVEV (reference sequence). The CDR3 loop reads CASSLGANTGELFF. CDR3 bases: TGTGCCAGCAGTTTGGGGGCGAACACCGGGGAGCTGTTTTTT.